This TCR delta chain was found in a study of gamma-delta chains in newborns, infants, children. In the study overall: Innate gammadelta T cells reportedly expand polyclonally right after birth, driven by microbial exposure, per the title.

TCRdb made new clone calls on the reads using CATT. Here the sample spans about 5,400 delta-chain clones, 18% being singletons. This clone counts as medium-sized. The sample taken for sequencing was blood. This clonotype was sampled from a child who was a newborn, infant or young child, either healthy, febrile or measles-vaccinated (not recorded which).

CDR3 nucleotide sequence: TGTGCCTGTGACTACGCTGGGGTAGGCGCCGATAAACTCATCTTT. Translated, it gives CACDYAGVGADKLIF. The chain uses TRDV2 and TRDJ1; possibly TRDD3 for D (6 bases). The CDR3 is 15 amino acids. CDR1 and CDR2 (germline): GEAIGNYY, EKD. The V and J ends lost 3 bases and 3 bases respectively, with 16 bases between them.